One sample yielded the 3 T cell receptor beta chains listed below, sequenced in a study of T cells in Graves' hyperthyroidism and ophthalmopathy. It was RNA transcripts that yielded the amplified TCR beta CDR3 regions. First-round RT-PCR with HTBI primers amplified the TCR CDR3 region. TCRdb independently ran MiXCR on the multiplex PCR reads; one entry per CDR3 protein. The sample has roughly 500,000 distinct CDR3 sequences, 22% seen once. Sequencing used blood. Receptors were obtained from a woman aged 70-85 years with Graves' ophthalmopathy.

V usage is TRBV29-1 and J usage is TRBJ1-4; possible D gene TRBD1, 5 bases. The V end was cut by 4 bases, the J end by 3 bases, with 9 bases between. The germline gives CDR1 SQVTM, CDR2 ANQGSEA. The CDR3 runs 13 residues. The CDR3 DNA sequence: TGCAGCGTTGGAGACAGAGCTAATGAAAAACTGTTTTTT. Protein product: CSVGDRANEKLFF.

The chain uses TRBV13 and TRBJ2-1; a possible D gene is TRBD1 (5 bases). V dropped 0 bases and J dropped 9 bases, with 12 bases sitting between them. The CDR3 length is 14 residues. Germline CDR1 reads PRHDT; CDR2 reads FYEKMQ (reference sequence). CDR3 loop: CASSLGGQGSEQFF. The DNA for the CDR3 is TGTGCCAGCAGCTTAGGGGGCCAGGGCTCTGAGCAGTTCTTC. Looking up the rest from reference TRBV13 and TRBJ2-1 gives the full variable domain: AAGVIQSPRHLIKEKRETATLKCYPIPRHDTVYWYQQGPGQDPQFLISFYEKMQSDKGSIPDRFSAQQFSDYHSELNMSSLELGDSALYFCASSLGGQGSEQFFGPGTRLTVL.

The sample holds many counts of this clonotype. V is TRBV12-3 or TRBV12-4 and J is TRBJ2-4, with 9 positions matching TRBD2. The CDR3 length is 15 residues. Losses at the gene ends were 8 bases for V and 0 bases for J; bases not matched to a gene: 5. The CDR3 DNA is TGTGCCAGCGGCACTAGCGGGCTAGCCAAAAACATTCAGTACTTC. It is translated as CASGTSGLAKNIQYF.